The 23 T cell receptor beta chains in this list originate from one sample, sequenced in a study of T-cell memory formation after mild COVID-19 (dated by TCRdb to the early 2020s). Library construction relied on 5' RACE. Sequencer: Illumina NovaSeq 6000. The public reads were run again by TCRdb, first through fastp at Q25 and then through MiXCR, and only productive beta chains were kept. Rows are unified per CDR3 protein, each entry keeping the most common DNA and genes. Within this sample are 350,000 to 450,000 distinct CDR3 sequences, with 28% of them counted one time only. The ten largest make up 13% of the sample. Specimen: PBMCs or a T cell subset sorted from them (not recorded which). The receptors derive from an adult woman who had mild COVID-19 (a few samples of this study predate the infection). The sample titles of this study are shuffled in the database, so cell type and time point are left out; the donor was told from shared clones.

The chain couples TRBV25-1 to TRBJ1-4; D remains unclear. This CDR3 comprises 14 residues. Trimming shortened V by 11 bases and J by 4 bases, and 17 bases separated the two germline ends. CDR1 MGHDK and CDR2 SYGVNS come from the germline V gene. The CDR3, as DNA: TGTGCCTCCCAAGGAAGCAGTAATAATGAAAAACTGTTTTTT. The encoded protein is CASQGSSNNEKLFF.

This sequence joins TRBV19 and TRBJ1-6, with 9 nucleotides matching TRBD1. Per germline, CDR1 LNHDA and CDR2 SQIVND (reference sequence). This CDR3 has 15 residues. With 3 bases clipped from V and 11 bases from J, the junction kept 8 bases outside the gene matches. The chain's CDR3 is CASSMVGTGRTPLHF. The CDR3 DNA reads as TGTGCCAGTAGTATGGTCGGGACAGGGAGGACACCCCTCCACTTT.

The J gene is TRBJ1-2, the V gene TRBV7-6; D unresolved. Germline V gives CDR1 SGHVS, CDR2 FNYEAQ. This CDR3 is built from 14 residues. V dropped 5 bases and J dropped 4 bases, with 14 bases sitting between them. Written as DNA, the CDR3 is TGTGCCAGCAGCCCCCCTGGAGATATCTATGGCTACACCTTC. It specifies CASSPPGDIYGYTF.

This chain joins TRBV7-9 and TRBJ1-1, with 7 positions matching TRBD1. The CDR3 is 15 amino acids. Germline loops: CDR1 SEHNR, CDR2 FQNEAQ (reference sequence). Trimming cost V 6 bases and J 1 base; bases outside gene matches: 8. The CDR3 coding sequence is TGTGCCAGCAGTCACCGTAGGGACAGGAACACTGAAGCTTTCTTT. The encoded protein is CASSHRRDRNTEAFF.

The CDR3 loop reads CASTRRIRGARPGELFF. CDR3 coding DNA: TGTGCCAGCACCCGCCGAATCCGGGGGGCGAGGCCCGGGGAGCTGTTTTTT. The rearrangement links TRBV28 to TRBJ2-2, with a weak D call TRBD2 (7 bases). Germline V gene lookup returns CDR1 MDHEN and CDR2 SYDVKM. The V and J ends lost 7 bases and 6 bases respectively, with 24 bases between them. The CDR3 length is 17 residues.

This clonotype was picked up a small number of times. The chain recombines TRBV30 with TRBJ2-3; D might be TRBD2 (6 bases). Germline V gives CDR1 GTSNPN, CDR2 SVGIG (reference sequence). The CDR3 spans 15 residues. V dropped 1 base and J dropped 6 bases, with 17 bases sitting between them. CDR3 amino acids: CAWSGREDDGDTQYF. Written as DNA, the CDR3 is TGTGCCTGGAGTGGTAGGGAGGATGACGGGGATACGCAGTATTTT.

This chain links TRBV29-1 with TRBJ2-4; the D gene is possibly TRBD1 (7 bases). Looked up from germline, CDR1 is SQVTM and CDR2 is ANQGSEA. The CDR3 spans 16 residues. The germline V and J ends were trimmed by 4 bases and 8 bases, with 24 bases remaining between them. The CDR3 here is CSVGAGGTVGLDIQYF. The CDR3 region has the DNA TGCAGCGTTGGGGCTGGGGGGACAGTGGGCCTTGACATTCAGTACTTC. Filled out from reference TRBV29-1 and TRBJ2-4, the complete variable domain reads SAVISQKPSRDICQRGTSLTIQCQVDSQVTMMFWYRQQPGQSLTLIATANQGSEATYESGFVIDKFPISRPNLTFSTLTVSNMSPEDSSIYLCSVGAGGTVGLDIQYFGAGTRLSVL.

The V call is TRBV14, the J call TRBJ2-7; 12 nucleotides agree with TRBD1. The V segment lost 4 bases and the J segment 11 bases; nucleotides outside the gene matches: 9. The CDR3 extends over 14 amino acids. The germline V gene encodes CDR1 SGHDN and CDR2 FVKESK. CDR3 sequence (DNA): TGTGCCAGCAGCCCCCCCGGGACAGGGGGCGCGAAGTACTTC. This encodes CASSPPGTGGAKYF. Based on the CDR3 plus reference TRBV14 and TRBJ2-7, the full variable domain is EAGVTQFPSHSVIEKGQTVTLRCDPISGHDNLYWYRRVMGKEIKFLLHFVKESKQDESGMPNNRFLAERTGGTYSTLKVQPAELEDSGVYFCASSPPGTGGAKYFGPGTRLTVT.

This clonotype turned up a few times. In nucleotides, the CDR3 is TGTGCCAGCAGCCAAGACATTCGCGACAGGGGGCTGCAAGAGACCCAGTACTTC. Amino acid sequence: CASSQDIRDRGLQETQYF. This sequence joins TRBV14 and TRBJ2-5; TRBD1 matches at 10 bases. V was clipped by 0 bases and J by 2 bases; unmatched bases: 9. CDR3 length: 18 amino acids. The V gene's germline CDR1 is SGHDN and CDR2 FVKESK.

The J gene is TRBJ2-1, the V gene TRBV24-1, with D tentatively TRBD2 (7 bases). CDR3 size: 14 residues. Germline CDR1 and CDR2: KGHDR and SFDVKD. Deletions cut 9 bases from V and 7 bases from J, with 18 bases between. This CDR3 reads CATSEGGGMNEQFF. CDR3 DNA: TGTGCCACCTCTGAGGGGGGAGGGATGAATGAGCAGTTCTTC.

The rearrangement links TRBV3-1 to TRBJ2-3, with TRBD2 identical over 9 bases. Per the germline V gene, CDR1 is LGHDT and CDR2 is YNNKEL (reference sequence). V dropped 3 bases and J dropped 0; count of bases not matched to a gene: 7. The CDR3 extends over 17 amino acids. The CDR3 nucleotides read TGTGCCAGCAGCCAGACTGGGACTAGCTTGAGCACAGATACGCAGTATTTT. Translating it yields CASSQTGTSLSTDTQYF.

This clonotype came up a few times. The CDR3 sequence: CAWKGGPLVNEQFF. Here the CDR3 DNA reads TGTGCCTGGAAGGGGGGCCCGCTCGTCAATGAGCAGTTCTTC. The chain joins TRBV30 to TRBJ2-1; D could derive from TRBD1 or TRBD2 (6 bases each). There are 14 residues in the CDR3. Trimming pared 4 bases from V and 6 bases from J, leaving 16 bases between. CDR1 GTSNPN and CDR2 SVGIG come from the germline V gene (reference sequence). Complete variable domain (other parts from reference TRBV30 and TRBJ2-1): SQTIHQWPATLVQPVGSPLSLECTVEGTSNPNLYWYRQAAGRGLQLLFYSVGIGQISSEVPQNLSASRPQDRQFILSSKKLLLSDSGFYLCAWKGGPLVNEQFFGPGTRLTVL.

This clonotype was seen a few times. The CDR3 DNA is TGTGCCAGCAGTTCTGACAGCTACCAAGAGACCCAGTACTTC. It yields the protein CASSSDSYQETQYF. J is TRBJ2-5 and V is TRBV7-2; the D gene is possibly TRBD1 (5 bases). The CDR3 length is 14 residues. Germline CDR1 is SGHTA and CDR2 is FQGNSA. V was trimmed by 6 bases and J by 0 bases, leaving 11 bases between them.

This clonotype was seen more than once but under ten times. V is TRBV4-2 and J is TRBJ2-7; TRBD1 matches 11 bases. Per the germline V gene, CDR1 is LGHNA and CDR2 is YNFKEQ. V lost 7 bases to trimming and J lost 2 bases; unmatched junction nucleotides: 10. The length of the CDR3 is 16 residues. The CDR3 here is CASTPTAGQGAYEQYF. CDR3 nucleotides: TGTGCCAGCACCCCTACTGCGGGACAGGGGGCCTACGAGCAGTACTTC.

The genes are TRBV20-1 and TRBJ2-5; D is undetermined. CDR1 is DFQATT and CDR2 is SNEGSKA in the germline V gene (reference sequence). The ends were cut back, 3 bases at V and 0 bases at J, with 11 bases in the middle. This CDR3 is 14 amino acids long. CDR3 nucleotides: TGCAGTGCTAGGAAGGACGGAAACCAAGAGACCCAGTACTTC. Translating it yields CSARKDGNQETQYF.

This clonotype has only a few counts. The rearrangement uses TRBV4-1 and TRBJ1-2; TRBD1 matches 8 bases. The CDR3 runs to 15 residues. V shed 4 bases and J 3 bases; nucleotides not matched to a gene: 7. Germline V gives CDR1 MGHRA, CDR2 YSYEKL. The CDR3: CASSPSPGQDYGYTF. CDR3 coding DNA: TGCGCCAGCAGCCCAAGTCCGGGACAGGACTATGGCTACACCTTC.

The chain has TRBV21-1 and TRBJ2-2; the table's D call, TRBD1, was not checked against the DNA. TRBV21-1 is reported as a pseudogene. The CDR3 consists of 20 residues. The CDR3, as DNA: TGTGCCAGCAGTATACCCCGGGACAGGGCCTTTCTTCCGAACACCGGGGAGCTGTTTTTT. This sequence encodes CASSIPRDRAFLPNTGELFF.

This chain joins TRBV6-2 or TRBV6-3 and TRBJ1-2, with TRBD1 as a possible D gene (5 bases). This CDR3 spans 11 amino acids. Between the trimmed V and J ends, which lost 2 bases and 8 bases, there was a span of 6 bases. CDR1 is MNHEY and CDR2 is SVGEGT in the germline V gene. The CDR3 spells CASSYGGGYTF. In nucleotides, the CDR3 is TGTGCCAGCAGTTACGGGGGAGGCTACACCTTC.

This clonotype was seen only a few times. This chain joins TRBV9 and TRBJ1-5; D not resolved. V lost 0 bases to trimming and J lost 4 bases, with 8 bases between them. Germline loops: CDR1 SGDLS, CDR2 YYNGEE. CDR3 length: 14 amino acids. CDR3 region: CASSVGGRNQPQHF. The CDR3 bases are TGTGCCAGCAGCGTAGGTGGCAGAAATCAGCCCCAGCATTTT.

The sample holds a few counts of this clonotype. The V gene is TRBV7-3, the J gene TRBJ2-3, with D perhaps TRBD2 (5 bases). Trimming left V 8 bases short and J 3 bases short, with 18 bases between. Germline CDR1 is SGHTA and CDR2 is FQGTGA. The CDR3 loop spans 15 amino acids. CDR3 nucleotide sequence: TGTGCCAGCTCCACCACGGGGTTTGGGACAGATACGCAGTATTTT. Protein: CASSTTGFGTDTQYF. Complete variable domain (other parts from reference TRBV7-3 and TRBJ2-3): GAGVSQTPSNKVTEKGKYVELRCDPISGHTALYWYRQSLGQGPEFLIYFQGTGAADDSGLPNDRFFAVRPEGSVSTLKIQRTERGDSAVYLCASSTTGFGTDTQYFGPGTRLTVL.

A few counts support this clonotype. The genes are TRBV7-2 and TRBJ1-2, with TRBD1 identical over 8 bases. This CDR3 spans 15 amino acids. J gave up 5 bases and V 5 bases, and 10 bases lay outside the gene matches. Germline V gene lookup returns CDR1 SGHTA and CDR2 FQGNSA. CDR3 nucleotide sequence: TGTGCCAGCAGCGCCTCAGGGGGCCTCTGGTATGGCTACACCTTC. It is translated as CASSASGGLWYGYTF.

This clonotype showed up just a few times. This chain joins TRBV10-3 and TRBJ1-2, with a weak D call TRBD1 (5 bases). CDR3 length: 12 amino acids. V dropped 0 bases and J dropped 8 bases, with 7 bases sitting between them. The germline gives CDR1 ENHRY, CDR2 SYGVKD. The DNA of the CDR3 is TGTGCCATCAGTGAGTCCAGGGTCGGCTACACCTTC. Translating gives CAISESRVGYTF.

This clonotype appeared a few times. The rearrangement joins TRBV7-2 to TRBJ2-7, with 7 bases identical to TRBD2. The CDR3 covers 15 residues. The V and J ends lost 2 bases and 2 bases, in that order; junction bases with no gene match: 6. Germline loops: CDR1 SGHTA, CDR2 FQGNSA. The CDR3 is CASSLSSGTPYEQYF. The CDR3 DNA follows: TGTGCCAGCAGCTTATCCAGCGGGACCCCCTACGAGCAGTACTTC.